This T cell receptor (beta chain) is drawn from a study of T cell repertoires in cytomegalovirus infection. Across the whole study: From public TCR beta signatures came an indication of both CMV infection and matching HLA type. Findings of the study overall: Of the TCR beta families, the public ones yielded a cumulative frequency that identified carriers of CMV plus the relevant HLA. There were HLA-C-restricted CMV-specific TCR beta clonotypes dominating the ex vivo response.

TCRdb reanalysed the reads using MiXCR and keeps one entry per CDR3 protein. Here the sample spans 560,000 or so distinct CDR3 sequences, approximately 17% being singletons. Details on this clonotype: Its specificity is not known.

V was clipped by 5 bases and J by 7 bases; unmatched bases: 16. Germline assignment: CDR1 MDHEN and CDR2 SYDVKM. This CDR3 has 18 residues. This TCR derives from a human donor in good health (CMV status not recorded). Some clones in this sample may be carry-over from other donors' samples. The sample was CD8+ T cells from PBMCs. The chain combines TRBV28 with TRBJ1-5, with 11 bases that match TRBD1. CDR3 in DNA: TGTGCCAGCAGTATCGATCCTAGGACAGGGGGCGTTAGGCAGCCCCAGCATTTT. Translating gives CASSIDPRTGGVRQPQHF.